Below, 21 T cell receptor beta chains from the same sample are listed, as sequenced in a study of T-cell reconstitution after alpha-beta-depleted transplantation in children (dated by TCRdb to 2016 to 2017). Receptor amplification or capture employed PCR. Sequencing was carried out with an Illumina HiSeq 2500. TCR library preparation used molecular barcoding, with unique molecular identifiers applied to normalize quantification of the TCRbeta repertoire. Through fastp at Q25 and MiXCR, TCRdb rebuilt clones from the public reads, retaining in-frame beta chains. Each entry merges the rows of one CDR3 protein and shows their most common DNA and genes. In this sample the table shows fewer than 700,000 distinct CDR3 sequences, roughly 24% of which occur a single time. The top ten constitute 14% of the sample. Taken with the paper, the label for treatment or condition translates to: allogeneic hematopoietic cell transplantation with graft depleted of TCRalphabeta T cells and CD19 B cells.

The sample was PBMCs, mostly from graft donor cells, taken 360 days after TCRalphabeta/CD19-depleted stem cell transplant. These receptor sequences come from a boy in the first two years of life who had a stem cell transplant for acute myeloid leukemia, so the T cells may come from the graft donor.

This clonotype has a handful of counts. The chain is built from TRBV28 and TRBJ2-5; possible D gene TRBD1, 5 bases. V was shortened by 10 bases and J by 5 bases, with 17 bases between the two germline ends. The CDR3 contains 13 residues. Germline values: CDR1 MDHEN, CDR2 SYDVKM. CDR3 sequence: CATSTDSQETQYF. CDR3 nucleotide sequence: TGTGCCACCTCGACCGACAGCCAGGAGACCCAGTACTTC.

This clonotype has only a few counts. The CDR3 bases are TGCAGTGCGCGGAGATCGGACACCGGGGAGCTGTTTTTT. Protein: CSARRSDTGELFF. The chain carries TRBV20-1 and TRBJ2-2; no clear D. This CDR3 spans 13 amino acids. CDR1 and CDR2 from the germline V gene are DFQATT and SNEGSKA (reference sequence). The ends were cut back, 6 bases at V and 3 bases at J, with 11 bases in the middle.

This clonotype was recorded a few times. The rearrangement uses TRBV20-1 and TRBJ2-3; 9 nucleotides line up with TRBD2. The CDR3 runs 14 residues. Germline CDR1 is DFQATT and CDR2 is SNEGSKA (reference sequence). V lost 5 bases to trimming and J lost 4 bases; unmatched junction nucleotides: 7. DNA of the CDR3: TGCAGTGCTCCCTCTAGCGGGGCCCCAGATACGCAGTATTTT. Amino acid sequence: CSAPSSGAPDTQYF.

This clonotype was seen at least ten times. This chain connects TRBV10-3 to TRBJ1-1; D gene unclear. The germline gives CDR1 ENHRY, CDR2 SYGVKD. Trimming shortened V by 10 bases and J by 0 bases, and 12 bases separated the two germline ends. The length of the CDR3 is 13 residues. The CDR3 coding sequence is TGTGCCACCCAGTGGCAGATGAACACTGAAGCTTTCTTT. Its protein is CATQWQMNTEAFF.

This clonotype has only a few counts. In nucleotides, the CDR3 is TGCAGTGCTAGTAAGGGCGGCGGGGGGATAGAGACCCAGTACTTC. Encoded protein: CSASKGGGGIETQYF. The chain employs TRBV20-1 and TRBJ2-5; TRBD2 matches at 8 bases. V shed 3 bases, J shed 4 bases, and the junction held 10 bases outside the gene matches. CDR1 is DFQATT and CDR2 is SNEGSKA in the germline V gene (reference sequence). CDR3 length: 15 residues.

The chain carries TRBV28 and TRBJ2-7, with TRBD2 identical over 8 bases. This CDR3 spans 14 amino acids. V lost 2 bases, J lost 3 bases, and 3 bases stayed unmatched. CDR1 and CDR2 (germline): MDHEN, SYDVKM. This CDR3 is CASSLERGNYEQYV. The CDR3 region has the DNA TGTGCCAGCAGTTTAGAGCGGGGGAACTACGAGCAGTACGTC.

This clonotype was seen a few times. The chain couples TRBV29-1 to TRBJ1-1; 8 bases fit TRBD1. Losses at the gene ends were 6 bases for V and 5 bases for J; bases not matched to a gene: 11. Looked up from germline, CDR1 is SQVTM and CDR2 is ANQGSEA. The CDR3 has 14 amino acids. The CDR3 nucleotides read TGCAGCGTCGAGCGCAGGGGGCGAAGGACTGAAGCTTTCTTT. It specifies CSVERRGRRTEAFF. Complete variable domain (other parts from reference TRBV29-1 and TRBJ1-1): SAVISQKPSRDICQRGTSLTIQCQVDSQVTMMFWYRQQPGQSLTLIATANQGSEATYESGFVIDKFPISRPNLTFSTLTVSNMSPEDSSIYLCSVERRGRRTEAFFGQGTRLTVV.

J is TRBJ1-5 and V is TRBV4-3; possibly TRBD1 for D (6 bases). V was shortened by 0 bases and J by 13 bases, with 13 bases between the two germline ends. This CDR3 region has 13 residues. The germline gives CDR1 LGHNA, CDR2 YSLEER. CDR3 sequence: CASSQDLGHGQHF. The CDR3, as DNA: TGCGCCAGCAGCCAAGATCTGGGACACGGTCAGCATTTT.

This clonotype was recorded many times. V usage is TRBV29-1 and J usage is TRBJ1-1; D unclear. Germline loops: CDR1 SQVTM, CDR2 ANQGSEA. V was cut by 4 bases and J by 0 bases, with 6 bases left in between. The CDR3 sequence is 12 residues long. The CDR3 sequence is CSVGELNTEAFF. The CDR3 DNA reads TGCAGCGTTGGGGAATTGAACACTGAAGCTTTCTTT.

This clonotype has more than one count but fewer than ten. This CDR3 reads CASFGTAGSYEQYF. The CDR3 DNA reads as TGTGCCAGCTTCGGGACTGCCGGTTCCTACGAGCAGTACTTC. The chain is built from TRBV18 and TRBJ2-7; tentatively, D is TRBD2 (6 bases). The germline gives CDR1 KGHSH, CDR2 LQKENI. The CDR3 runs 14 residues. Trimming removed 7 bases at V and 1 base at J, with 14 bases between. Supplemented by reference TRBV18 and TRBJ2-7, the full variable domain reads NAGVMQNPRHLVRRRGQEARLRCSPMKGHSHVYWYRQLPEEGLKFMVYLQKENIIDESGMPKERFSAEFPKEGPSILRIQQVVRGDSAAYFCASFGTAGSYEQYFGPGTRLTVT.

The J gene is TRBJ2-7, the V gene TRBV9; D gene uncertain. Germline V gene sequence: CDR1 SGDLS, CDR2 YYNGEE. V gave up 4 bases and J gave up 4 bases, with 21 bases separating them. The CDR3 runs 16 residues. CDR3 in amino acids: CASSPEKGNSPYEQYF. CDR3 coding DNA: TGTGCCAGCAGCCCCGAGAAGGGTAATTCTCCATACGAGCAGTACTTC.

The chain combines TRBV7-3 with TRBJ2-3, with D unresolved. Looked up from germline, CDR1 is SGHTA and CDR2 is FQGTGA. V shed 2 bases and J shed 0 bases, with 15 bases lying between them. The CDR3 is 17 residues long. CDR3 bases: TGTGCCAGCAGCTTACTGCCTATGGGCACTAGCACAGATACGCAGTATTTT. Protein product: CASSLLPMGTSTDTQYF. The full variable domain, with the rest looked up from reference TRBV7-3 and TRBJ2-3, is GAGVSQTPSNKVTEKGKYVELRCDPISGHTALYWYRQSLGQGPEFLIYFQGTGAADDSGLPNDRFFAVRPEGSVSTLKIQRTERGDSAVYLCASSLLPMGTSTDTQYFGPGTRLTVL.

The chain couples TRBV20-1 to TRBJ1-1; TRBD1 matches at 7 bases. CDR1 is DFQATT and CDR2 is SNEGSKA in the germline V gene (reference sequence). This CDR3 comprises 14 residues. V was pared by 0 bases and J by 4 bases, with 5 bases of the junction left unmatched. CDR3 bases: TGCAGTGCTAGAGACCGACAGGGACCCACTGAAGCTTTCTTT. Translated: CSARDRQGPTEAFF.

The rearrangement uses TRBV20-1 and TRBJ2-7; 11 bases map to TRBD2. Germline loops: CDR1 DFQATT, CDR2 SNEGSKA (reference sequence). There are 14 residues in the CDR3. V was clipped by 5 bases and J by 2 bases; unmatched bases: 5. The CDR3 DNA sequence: TGCAGTGCTCTACTAGCGGGGGCCCCCTACGAGCAGTACTTC. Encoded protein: CSALLAGAPYEQYF.

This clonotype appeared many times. CDR3 nucleotides: TGTGCCAGCAGTTTAATAGCGGGGGGGAATGAGCAGTTCTTC. Amino acid sequence: CASSLIAGGNEQFF. The J gene is TRBJ2-1, the V gene TRBV12-3 or TRBV12-4; 11 nucleotides match TRBD2. This CDR3 has 14 amino acids. After removal of 2 bases from V and 7 bases from J, the junction contained 1 base not matched to a gene.

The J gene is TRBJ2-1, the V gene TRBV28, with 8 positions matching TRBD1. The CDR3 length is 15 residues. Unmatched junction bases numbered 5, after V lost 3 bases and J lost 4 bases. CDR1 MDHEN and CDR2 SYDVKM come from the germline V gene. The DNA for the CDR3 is TGTGCCAGCAGTTTTTCTAGGACAGGGTACAATGAGCAGTTCTTC. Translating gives CASSFSRTGYNEQFF.

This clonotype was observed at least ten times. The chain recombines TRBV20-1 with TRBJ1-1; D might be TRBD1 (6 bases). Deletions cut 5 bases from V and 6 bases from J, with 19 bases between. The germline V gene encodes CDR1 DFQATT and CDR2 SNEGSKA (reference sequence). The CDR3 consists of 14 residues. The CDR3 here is CSAGPQGRTPEAFF. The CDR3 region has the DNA TGCAGTGCTGGACCACAGGGTCGAACGCCTGAAGCTTTCTTT.

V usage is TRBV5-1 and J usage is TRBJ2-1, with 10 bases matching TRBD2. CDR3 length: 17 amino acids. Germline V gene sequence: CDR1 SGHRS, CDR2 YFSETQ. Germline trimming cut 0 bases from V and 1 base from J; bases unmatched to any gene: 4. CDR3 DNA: TGCGCCAGCAGCTTGGCTGTACTAGCGGGGTCCTACAATGAGCAGTTCTTC. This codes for CASSLAVLAGSYNEQFF.

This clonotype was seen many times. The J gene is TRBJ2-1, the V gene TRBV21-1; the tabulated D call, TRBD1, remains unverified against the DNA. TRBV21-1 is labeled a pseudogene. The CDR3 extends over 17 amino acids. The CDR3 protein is CASRTNPGPPMHNEQFF. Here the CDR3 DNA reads TGTGCCAGCAGGACCAACCCAGGACCGCCCATGCACAATGAGCAGTTCTTC.

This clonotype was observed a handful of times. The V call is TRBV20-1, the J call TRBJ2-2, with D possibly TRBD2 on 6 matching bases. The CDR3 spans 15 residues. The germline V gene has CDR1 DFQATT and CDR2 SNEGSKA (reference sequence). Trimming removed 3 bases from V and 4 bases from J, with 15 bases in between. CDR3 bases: TGCAGTGCTAGCTCCCCCACGCGGGGCACCGGGGAGCTGTTTTTT. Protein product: CSASSPTRGTGELFF.

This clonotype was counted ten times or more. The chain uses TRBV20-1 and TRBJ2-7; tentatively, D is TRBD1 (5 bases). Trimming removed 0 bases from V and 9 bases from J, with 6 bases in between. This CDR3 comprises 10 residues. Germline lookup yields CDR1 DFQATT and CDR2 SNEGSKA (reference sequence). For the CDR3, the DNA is TGCAGTGCTAGAGAGGGGCGGCAGTACGTC. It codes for CSAREGRQYV.